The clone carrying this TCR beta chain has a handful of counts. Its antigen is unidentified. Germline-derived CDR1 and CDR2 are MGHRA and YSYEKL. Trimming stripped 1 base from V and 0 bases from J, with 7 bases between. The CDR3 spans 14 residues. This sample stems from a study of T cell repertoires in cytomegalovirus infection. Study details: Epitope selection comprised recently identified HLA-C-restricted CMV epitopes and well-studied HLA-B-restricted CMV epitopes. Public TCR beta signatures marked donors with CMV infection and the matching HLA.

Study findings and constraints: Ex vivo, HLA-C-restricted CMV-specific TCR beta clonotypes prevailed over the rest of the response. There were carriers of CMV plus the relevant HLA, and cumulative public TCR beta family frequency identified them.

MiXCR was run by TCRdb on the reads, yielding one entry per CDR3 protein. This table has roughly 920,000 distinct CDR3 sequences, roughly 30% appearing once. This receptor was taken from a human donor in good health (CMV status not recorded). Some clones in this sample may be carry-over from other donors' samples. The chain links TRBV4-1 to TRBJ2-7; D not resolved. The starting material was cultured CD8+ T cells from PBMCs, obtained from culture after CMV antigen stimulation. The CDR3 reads CASSQASGSYEQYF. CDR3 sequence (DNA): TGCGCCAGCAGCCAAGCTAGTGGCTCCTACGAGCAGTACTTC.